The clone carrying this T cell receptor beta chain was detected once. This record comes from a study of blood T cell repertoires in COVID-19. Under the authors' procedure: Estimated nucleated cell counts came from reference gene primer amplification. The repertoire was sequenced with immunoSEQ multiplex PCR; TCRdb's copy has only in-frame clones and lacks some. D and trimming come from the DNA, and the V and J calls and clone size come from that table. The sample lists approximately 170,000 clones; roughly 88% were seen once. The ends lost 0 bases at V and 0 bases at J; junction bases unmatched: 5. This CDR3 is 19 amino acids long. From germline, CDR1 is MNHEY and CDR2 SVGEGT.

This sequence was found in a man aged 80 or over with COVID-19, enrolled during active disease. Material: peripheral blood. The rearrangement uses TRBV6-2 or TRBV6-3 and TRBJ2-2, with TRBD1 identical over 12 bases. The CDR3 loop reads CASSYSKGTGGSNTGELFF. The CDR3 DNA is TGTGCCAGCAGTTACTCGAAAGGGACAGGGGGCTCGAACACCGGGGAGCTGTTTTTT.